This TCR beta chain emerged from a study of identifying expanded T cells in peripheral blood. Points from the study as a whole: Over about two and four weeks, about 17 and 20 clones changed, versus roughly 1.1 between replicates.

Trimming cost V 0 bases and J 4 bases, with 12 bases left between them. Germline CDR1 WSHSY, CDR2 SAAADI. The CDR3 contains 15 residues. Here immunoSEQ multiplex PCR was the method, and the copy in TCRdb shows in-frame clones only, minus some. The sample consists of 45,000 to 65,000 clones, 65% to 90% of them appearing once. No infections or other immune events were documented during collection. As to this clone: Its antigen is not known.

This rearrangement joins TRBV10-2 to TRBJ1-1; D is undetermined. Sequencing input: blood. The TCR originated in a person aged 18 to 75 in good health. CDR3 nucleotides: TGCGCCAGCAGTGAGTCGCTCAGGAAAGTCACTGAAGCTTTCTTT. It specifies CASSESLRKVTEAFF.